These 20 T cell receptor beta chains originate from one sample sequenced in a study of OX40 agonist ivuxolimab in advanced cancers. Profiled with immunoSEQ multiplex PCR; TCRdb holds only in-frame clones, not every one. The sample holds 75,000 to 90,000 clones; approximately 85% are singletons and the top ten take 2% to 2.5%. Sample: CD4+ or CD8+ T cells sorted from blood, taken in a trial of the OX40 agonist ivuxolimab. These receptors were taken from an adult with an advanced solid tumor such as melanoma, head and neck, liver or kidney cancer.

The CDR3, as DNA: TGCGCCAGCAGCTTGGAGGGCTTGGCCTTGTATGGCTACACCTTC. This translates into CASSLEGLALYGYTF. The rearrangement joins TRBV5-1 to TRBJ1-2; no reliable D call. Germline V CDR1 and CDR2: SGHRS, YFSETQ. V was cut by 0 bases and J by 5 bases, with 14 bases left in between. The CDR3 spans 15 residues.

This clone was counted once. CDR3 bases: TGTGCCAGCAGTGAAGCGCTCCGGGGCGTTGGCTACACCTTC. Translation: CASSEALRGVGYTF. The chain uses TRBV6-1 and TRBJ1-2; D might be TRBD1 (5 bases). Per the germline V gene, CDR1 is MNHNS and CDR2 is SASEGT. V lost 0 bases, J lost 7 bases, and 12 bases lay in between. The CDR3 extends over 14 amino acids.

The chain carries TRBV7-9 and TRBJ2-5; D not resolved. The germline V gene encodes CDR1 SEHNR and CDR2 FQNEAQ (reference sequence). The germline V and J ends were trimmed by 5 bases and 6 bases, with 19 bases remaining between them. This CDR3 spans 15 amino acids. The CDR3 loop is CASSDKPSGGQTQYF. CDR3 in DNA: TGTGCCAGCAGCGATAAACCCTCGGGTGGCCAGACCCAGTACTTC.

The rearrangement joins TRBV10-2 to TRBJ2-3; D gene ambiguous. The germline V gene encodes CDR1 WSHSY and CDR2 SAAADI. CDR3 length: 13 amino acids. V was trimmed by 6 bases and J by 2 bases, leaving 9 bases between them. CDR3 in amino acids: CASRRTDTDTQYF. Here the CDR3 DNA reads TGCGCCAGCAGGAGGACCGACACAGATACGCAGTATTTT.

The V call is TRBV5-4, the J call TRBJ2-3, with D possibly being TRBD1 (5 bases). V lost 2 bases and J lost 5, with 15 bases in between. CDR3 length: 15 residues. Germline CDR1 SGHNT, CDR2 YYREEE (reference sequence). The CDR3 reads CASSFGQGLEDTQYF. CDR3 nucleotide sequence: TGTGCCAGCAGCTTTGGGCAGGGTTTGGAAGATACGCAGTATTTT.

V and J are TRBV29-1 and TRBJ1-2; 7 bases line up with TRBD1. The CDR3 loop spans 13 amino acids. Germline V gene data show CDR1 as SQVTM and CDR2 as ANQGSEA. The CDR3 spells CSADSGQEGGYTF. For the CDR3, the DNA is TGCAGTGCCGACTCCGGACAGGAGGGTGGCTACACCTTC.

The V call is TRBV4-2, the J call TRBJ2-2, with D perhaps TRBD1 or TRBD2 (6 bases each). This CDR3 contains 15 residues. Trimming pared 7 bases from V and 5 bases from J, leaving 17 bases between. Germline V gene lookup returns CDR1 LGHNA and CDR2 YNFKEQ. This CDR3 is CASTPMGGDTGELFF. The CDR3 nucleotides are TGTGCCAGCACCCCTATGGGGGGCGATACCGGGGAGCTGTTTTTT.

Only one count was recorded for this clone. This sequence joins TRBV4-3 and TRBJ1-2, with 7 bases fitting TRBD1. V lost 4 bases and J lost 7; bases outside the gene matches: 12. The germline V gene has CDR1 LGHNA and CDR2 YSLEER. CDR3 length equals 15 residues. The CDR3 protein is CASSPQTGTIGGYTF. The CDR3 DNA is TGCGCCAGCAGCCCGCAGACAGGGACGATAGGTGGCTACACCTTC.

The table lists this clone with a count of one. This rearrangement joins TRBV10-3 to TRBJ2-5; the match to TRBD1 covers 9 bases. The DNA end is more similar to TRBJ2-7, so the J call may be wrong. Germline CDR1 reads ENHRY; CDR2 reads SYGVKD. The CDR3 covers 12 residues. CDR3 DNA sequence: TGTGCCATACAGGGGGCTAGCAACGAGCAGTACTTC. Residues: CAIQGASNEQYF.

The chain combines TRBV15 with TRBJ2-3; TRBD1 agrees at 11 bases. CDR1 and CDR2 (germline): LNHNV, YYDKDF (reference sequence). Trimming at V came to 1 base and at J to 4 bases, leaving 1 base not matched to a gene. This CDR3 comprises 15 residues. The CDR3 region is CATSRGGQGADTQYF. The CDR3 bases are TGTGCCACCAGCAGAGGGGGACAGGGGGCAGATACGCAGTATTTT.

V and J are TRBV21-1 and TRBJ2-7; whether TRBD2, the table's D call, matches the DNA was not checked. TRBV21-1 is a pseudogene. This CDR3 comprises 17 residues. The CDR3 reads CASSGLDGGIYAYEQYF. CDR3 sequence (DNA): TGTGCCAGCAGCGGGCTTGATGGGGGGATCTATGCCTACGAGCAGTACTTC.

V usage is TRBV7-9 and J usage is TRBJ2-1; D possibly matches TRBD1 or TRBD2 (5 bases each). Germline CDR1 SEHNR, CDR2 FQNEAQ (reference sequence). The CDR3 is made up of 16 amino acids. The V and J ends lost 4 bases and 2 bases respectively, with 15 bases between them. The CDR3 protein is CASSSDFPGPYNEQFF. The CDR3 bases are TGTGCCAGCAGCTCGGACTTCCCGGGGCCCTACAATGAGCAGTTCTTC.

The chain recombines TRBV4-3 with TRBJ1-5; the D is unclear. The CDR3 is 13 amino acids. Germline CDR1 LGHNA, CDR2 YSLEER. V lost 0 bases and J 7 bases, leaving 7 bases between the germline ends. DNA of the CDR3: TGCGCCAGCAGCCAAGATACGGAACAGCCCCAGCATTTT. It is translated as CASSQDTEQPQHF.

This clone was detected only a few times. In DNA, the CDR3 is TGTGCCAGCAGCTTGGGATCGGGGGCCTCGCGAGAGACCCAGTACTTC. It is translated as CASSLGSGASRETQYF. The rearrangement joins TRBV5-4 to TRBJ2-5; D may be TRBD1 or TRBD2 (6 bases each). V was shortened by 0 bases and J by 4 bases, with 16 bases between the two germline ends. Germline CDR1 reads SGHNT; CDR2 reads YYREEE (reference sequence). The CDR3 sequence is 16 residues long.

The chain is built from TRBV13 and TRBJ2-3; 10 positions match TRBD2. The V gene end was trimmed by 5 bases and the J gene end by 3 bases; junction bases not matched to a gene: 5. The germline V gene has CDR1 PRHDT and CDR2 FYEKMQ (reference sequence). The length of the CDR3 is 15 residues. In DNA, the CDR3 is TGTGCCAGCAGCAGACGGACTAGCGGAACAGATACGCAGTATTTT. As protein: CASSRRTSGTDTQYF. The whole variable domain, remainder taken from reference TRBV13 and TRBJ2-3, is AAGVIQSPRHLIKEKRETATLKCYPIPRHDTVYWYQQGPGQDPQFLISFYEKMQSDKGSIPDRFSAQQFSDYHSELNMSSLELGDSALYFCASSRRTSGTDTQYFGPGTRLTVL.

A few counts support this clone. The V and J genes are TRBV28 and TRBJ1-2, with D perhaps matching TRBD1 (6 bases). Germline lookup yields CDR1 MDHEN and CDR2 SYDVKM. V lost 7 bases and J lost 8, with 20 bases in between. The CDR3 extends over 14 amino acids. CDR3 bases: TGTGCCAGCATCCCACAGGGCAGCCCAGGGGGCTACACCTTC. Protein product: CASIPQGSPGGYTF.

On this clone: Within the sample, other DNA sequences also encode this same CDR3. The rearrangement joins TRBV4-1 to TRBJ1-1; D is unresolved. Germline V gene sequence: CDR1 MGHRA, CDR2 YSYEKL. V gave up 4 bases and J gave up 7 bases, with 13 bases separating them. This CDR3 is 13 amino acids long. This CDR3 reads CASSLLFGSEAFF. The CDR3 region has the DNA TGCGCCAGCAGCCTTTTATTCGGGAGTGAAGCTTTCTTT.

The genes are TRBV18 and TRBJ2-6; 8 positions agree with TRBD1. The CDR3 spans 21 residues. Per the germline V gene, CDR1 is KGHSH and CDR2 is LQKENI. J lost 0 bases, V lost 3 bases, and 16 bases had no gene match. CDR3 DNA sequence: TGTGCCAGCTCACCTAGACAGGGGATCTCGTCCCTTCACTCTGGGGCCAACGTCCTGACTTTC. It encodes CASSPRQGISSLHSGANVLTF.

The chain recombines TRBV6-6 with TRBJ2-1, with D hard to call. The CDR3 spans 16 residues. The germline V and J ends were trimmed by 4 bases and 2 bases, with 15 bases remaining between them. Germline V gives CDR1 MNHNY, CDR2 SVGAGI (reference sequence). The CDR3 sequence: CASSLRPRIAYNEQFF. CDR3 nucleotides: TGTGCCAGCAGTTTACGTCCACGGATCGCCTACAATGAGCAGTTCTTC.

The table lists this clone with a count of one. This chain links TRBV12-5 with TRBJ2-1; D remains unclear. Trimming removed 0 bases at V and 4 bases at J, with 16 bases between. This CDR3 comprises 17 residues. CDR1 LGHNT and CDR2 FRNRAP come from the germline V gene. The CDR3 reads CASGLVLLHGDYNEQFF. The CDR3 DNA reads TGTGCTAGTGGTTTGGTACTGTTACATGGTGATTACAATGAGCAGTTCTTC.